This T cell receptor beta chain was recovered during a study of T cells in localized non-small cell lung cancer. With respect to this clone: As yet, its antigen is unknown.

Looked up from germline, CDR1 is KGHSH and CDR2 is LQKENI. V trimming: 0 bases; J trimming: 2 bases; junction bases outside the gene matches: 7. This CDR3 comprises 16 residues. The study's findings and limits: Adjacent uninvolved lung tissue had the highest T cell clonality, exceeding tumor. Longer survival (overall) was linked to higher T cell density in blood. Among the top 100 tumor clones, a median around 57 appeared in adjacent lung. As only one tumor region underwent sequencing, heterogeneity remains possible.

Profiled with immunoSEQ multiplex PCR; TCRdb holds only in-frame clones, not every one. The sample lists tens of thousands of clones; approximately 86% were seen once. This TCR derives from a man between 40 and 69 years old with stage I squamous cell lung carcinoma. Sequenced here: peripheral blood, sampled before any cancer treatment. The chain employs TRBV18 and TRBJ2-7; 7 positions agree with TRBD1. CDR3 sequence (DNA): TGTGCCAGCTCACCACCGGGACAGCTTACACCCTACGAGCAGTACTTC. Translated: CASSPPGQLTPYEQYF.